Reported below is one TCR beta chain. What it binds is not known. The sample belongs to a study of CD8+CD57+ T cells in acquired aplastic anemia. Study-level background: When averaged, DNA from sorted CD4+ and CD8+ cells came to approximately 3.2 ug. Reads per healthy sample averaged about 10 million (CD4+) and 11 million to 14 million (CD8+).

Study results and caveats: Twenty-nine shared CD8+ CDR3s appeared highly expressed within patients' immunodominant clones.

It was genomic DNA that served as the template for profiling TCR beta VDJ and CDR3. TCRdb analysed the reads with MiXCR anew, one entry per CDR3 protein. The sample records about 170,000 distinct CDR3 sequences, about 60% being singletons. The germline CDR1 and CDR2 sequences are SGHTA and FQGNSA. Trimming shortened V by 6 bases and J by 7 bases, and 16 bases separated the two germline ends. The CDR3 consists of 15 residues. The sequence came from a human donor in good health. The V and J genes are TRBV7-2 and TRBJ1-6; weak D call: TRBD1 (6 bases). The sequenced sample was sorted CD4+, CD8+, or CD8+CD57+ T cells (not recorded which) from PBMCs. CDR3: CASRTQGQPNSPLHF. CDR3 nucleotide sequence: TGTGCCAGCAGGACGCAAGGACAGCCAAATTCACCCCTCCACTTT.